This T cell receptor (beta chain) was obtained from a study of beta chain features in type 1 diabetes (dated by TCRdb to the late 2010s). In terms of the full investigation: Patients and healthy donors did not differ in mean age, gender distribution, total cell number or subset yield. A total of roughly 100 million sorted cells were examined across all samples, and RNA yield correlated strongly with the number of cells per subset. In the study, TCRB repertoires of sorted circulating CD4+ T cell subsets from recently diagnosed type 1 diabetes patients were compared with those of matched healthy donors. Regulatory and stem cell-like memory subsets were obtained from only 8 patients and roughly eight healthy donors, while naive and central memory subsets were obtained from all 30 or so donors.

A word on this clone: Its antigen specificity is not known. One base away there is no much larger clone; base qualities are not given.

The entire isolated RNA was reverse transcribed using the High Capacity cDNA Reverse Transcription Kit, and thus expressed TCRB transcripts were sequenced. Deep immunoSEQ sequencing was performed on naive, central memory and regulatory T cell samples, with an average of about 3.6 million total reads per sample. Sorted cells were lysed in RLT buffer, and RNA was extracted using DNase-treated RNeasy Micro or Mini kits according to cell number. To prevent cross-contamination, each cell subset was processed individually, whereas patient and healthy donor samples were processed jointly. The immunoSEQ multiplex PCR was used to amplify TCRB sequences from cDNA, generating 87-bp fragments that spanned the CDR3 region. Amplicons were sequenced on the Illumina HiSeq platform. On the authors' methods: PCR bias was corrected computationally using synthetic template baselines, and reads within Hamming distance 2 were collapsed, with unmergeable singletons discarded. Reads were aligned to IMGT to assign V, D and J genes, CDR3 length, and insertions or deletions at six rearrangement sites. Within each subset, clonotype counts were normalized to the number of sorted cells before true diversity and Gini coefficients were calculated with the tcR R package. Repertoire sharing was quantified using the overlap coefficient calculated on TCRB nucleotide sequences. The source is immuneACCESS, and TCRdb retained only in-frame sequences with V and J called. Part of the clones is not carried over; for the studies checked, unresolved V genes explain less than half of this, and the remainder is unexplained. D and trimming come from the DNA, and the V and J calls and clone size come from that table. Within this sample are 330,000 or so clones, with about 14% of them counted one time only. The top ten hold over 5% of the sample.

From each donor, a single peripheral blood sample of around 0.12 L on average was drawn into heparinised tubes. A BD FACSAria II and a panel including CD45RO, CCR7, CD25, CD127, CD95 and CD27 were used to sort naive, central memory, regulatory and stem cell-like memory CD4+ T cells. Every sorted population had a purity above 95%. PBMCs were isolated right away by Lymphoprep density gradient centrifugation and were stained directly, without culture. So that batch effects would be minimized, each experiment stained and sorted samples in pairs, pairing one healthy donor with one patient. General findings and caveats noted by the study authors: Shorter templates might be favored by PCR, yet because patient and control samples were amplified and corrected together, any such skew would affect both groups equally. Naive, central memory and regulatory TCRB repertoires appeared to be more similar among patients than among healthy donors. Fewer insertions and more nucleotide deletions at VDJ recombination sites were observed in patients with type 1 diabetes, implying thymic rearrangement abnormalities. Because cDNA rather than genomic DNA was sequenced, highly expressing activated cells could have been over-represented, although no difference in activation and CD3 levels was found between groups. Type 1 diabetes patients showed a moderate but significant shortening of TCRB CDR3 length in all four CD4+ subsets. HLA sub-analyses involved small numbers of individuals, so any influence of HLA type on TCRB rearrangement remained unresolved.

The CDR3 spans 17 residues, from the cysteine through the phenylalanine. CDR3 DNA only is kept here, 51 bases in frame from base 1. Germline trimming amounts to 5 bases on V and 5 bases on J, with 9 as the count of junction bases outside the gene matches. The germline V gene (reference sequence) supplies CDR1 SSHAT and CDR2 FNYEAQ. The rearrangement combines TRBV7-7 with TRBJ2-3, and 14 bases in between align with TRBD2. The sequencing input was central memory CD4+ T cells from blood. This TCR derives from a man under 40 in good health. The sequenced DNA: TGTGCCAGCAGCCCTTTTGGGACTAGCGGGAGTGGAGATACGCAGTATTTT. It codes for CASSPFGTSGSGDTQYF.